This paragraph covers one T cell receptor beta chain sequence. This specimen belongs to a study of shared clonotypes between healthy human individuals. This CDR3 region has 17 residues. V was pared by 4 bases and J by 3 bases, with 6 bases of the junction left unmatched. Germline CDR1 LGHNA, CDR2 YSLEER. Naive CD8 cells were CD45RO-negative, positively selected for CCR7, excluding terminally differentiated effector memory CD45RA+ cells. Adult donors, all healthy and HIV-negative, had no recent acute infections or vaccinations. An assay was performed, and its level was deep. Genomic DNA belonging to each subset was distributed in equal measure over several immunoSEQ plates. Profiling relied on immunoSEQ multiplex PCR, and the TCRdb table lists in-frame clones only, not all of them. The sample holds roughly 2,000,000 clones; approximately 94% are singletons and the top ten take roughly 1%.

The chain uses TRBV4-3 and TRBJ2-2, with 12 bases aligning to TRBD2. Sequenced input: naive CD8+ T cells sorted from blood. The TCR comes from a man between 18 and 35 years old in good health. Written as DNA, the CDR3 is TGCGCCAGCAGCCTCGACCGACTAGCGGGAGACACCGGGGAGCTGTTTTTT. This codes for CASSLDRLAGDTGELFF.